The 5 T cell receptor beta chains below come from one sample, sequenced in a study of blood T cell repertoires in COVID-19. Sequenced by immunoSEQ multiplex PCR; TCRdb stores in-frame clones only, minus some. The sample yields 130,000 to 150,000 clones, approximately 92% seen once. Sequenced material: peripheral blood. These receptor sequences come from a man aged 18-30 years with COVID-19, enrolled during active disease.

The rearrangement links TRBV9 to TRBJ2-7; unclear D gene. The CDR3 covers 15 residues. V was pared by 0 bases and J by 0 bases, with 10 bases between. Germline values: CDR1 SGDLS, CDR2 YYNGEE. The CDR3 sequence: CASSVDGYSSYEQYF. Here the CDR3 DNA reads TGTGCCAGCAGCGTAGACGGATACAGCTCCTACGAGCAGTACTTC.

The chain carries TRBV11-2 and TRBJ1-3; D ambiguous. CDR3 size: 15 residues. In germline, CDR1 is SGHAT, CDR2 FQNNGV. V dropped 3 bases and J dropped 0 bases, with 9 bases sitting between them. The CDR3 region is CASSLVKSSGNTIYF. In nucleotides, the CDR3 is TGTGCCAGCAGCTTGGTAAAGAGCTCTGGAAACACCATATATTTT.

V gene TRBV6-5 combines with J gene TRBJ1-3; 7 bases align to TRBD1. The CDR3 covers 16 residues. The germline gives CDR1 MNHEY, CDR2 SVGAGI. J gave up 0 bases and V 4 bases, and 6 bases lay outside the gene matches. CDR3: CASSFGTDNSGNTIYF. The CDR3 DNA is TGTGCCAGCAGTTTTGGGACAGACAACTCTGGAAACACCATATATTTT.

The chain couples TRBV10-1 to TRBJ2-7; tentative D call: TRBD2 (5 bases). The germline V and J ends were trimmed by 7 bases and 0 bases, with 13 bases remaining between them. The germline V gene has CDR1 WNHNN and CDR2 SYGVQD (reference sequence). The CDR3 sequence is 14 residues long. CDR3: CASNPGWVSYEQYF. CDR3 coding DNA: TGCGCCAGCAACCCGGGGTGGGTCTCCTACGAGCAGTACTTC.

In this sample, this clone turned up once. The chain combines TRBV7-2 with TRBJ2-3, with a possible D match to TRBD1 (5 bases). Trimming cost V 8 bases and J 6 bases, with 9 bases left between them. This CDR3 comprises 11 residues. The V gene's germline CDR1 is SGHTA and CDR2 FQGNSA. For the CDR3, the DNA is TGTGCCAGCGGGGCCGGGGATACGCAGTATTTT. It translates to CASGAGDTQYF.